This T cell receptor (beta chain) came from a study of cytomegalovirus exposure and HLA in healthy donors. Study-wide findings and caveats: In a later analysis, HLA-C alleles had the fewest associated TCRs, DRB1 alleles the most. Most TCR sequences proved rare, with some public TCRs found in many donors. In the analysis, some V segments, TRBV6-2 and TRBV6-3 included, were excluded as indistinguishable.

V lost 1 base to trimming and J lost 5 bases, with 6 bases between them. There are 14 residues in the CDR3. The V gene's germline CDR1 is SGHVS and CDR2 FNYEAQ. The PCR was carried out with 60 Vbeta primers and 13 Jbeta primers. Profiling relied on immunoSEQ multiplex PCR, and the TCRdb table lists in-frame clones only, not all of them. The sample consists of 150,000 to 200,000 clones, 72% of them appearing once. A note on this clone: Antigen: not known.

Sequenced: PBMCs. This receptor was identified in a human donor in good health. This rearrangement joins TRBV7-6 to TRBJ1-6; no firm D call. The CDR3 DNA is TGTGCCAGCAGCTTAGGGGCCGATAATTCACCCCTCCACTTT. Residues: CASSLGADNSPLHF.